Following are 32 T cell receptor beta chains from one sample sequenced in a study of cytomegalovirus exposure and HLA in healthy donors. 60 Vbeta and 13 Jbeta primers were used in PCR. The method was immunoSEQ multiplex PCR; TCRdb's version includes in-frame clones alone and lacks a portion of them. The sample includes some 70,000 clones, more than 75% of them seen just once. Input material: PBMCs. The receptors come from a man in his late teens or twenties in good health and CMV-seronegative.

This clone was seen only a few times. This chain links TRBV5-1 with TRBJ2-2; D is unclear. Germline CDR1 SGHRS, CDR2 YFSETQ. The CDR3 is 14 amino acids. Trimming left V 0 bases short and J 3 bases short, with 6 bases between. CDR3 DNA sequence: TGCGCCAGCAGCTTGGTTCAGGACACCGGGGAGCTGTTTTTT. Translated, it gives CASSLVQDTGELFF.

Points on this clone: A read error may account for a junction end that differs from germline. The J gene is TRBJ1-2, the V gene TRBV20-1, with a possible D match to TRBD1 (5 bases). Germline loops: CDR1 DFQATT, CDR2 SNEGSKA (reference sequence). The CDR3 has 11 residues. CDR3 DNA: TGCAGTGCTATAACAGGCTTCGGCTACATCTTC. This codes for CSAITGFGYIF.

J is TRBJ2-4 and V is TRBV5-4; TRBD2 is a possible D gene (5 bases). V was cut by 4 bases and J by 0 bases, with 14 bases left in between. The CDR3 is 16 residues long. Germline CDR1 reads SGHNT; CDR2 reads YYREEE (reference sequence). CDR3 sequence: CASSLDNGVAKNIQYF. Here the CDR3 DNA reads TGTGCCAGCAGCCTAGATAACGGGGTAGCCAAAAACATTCAGTACTTC.

CDR3 region: CASSQDLPQGGGNTIYF. CDR3 coding DNA: TGTGCCAGCAGCCAAGACTTACCACAGGGTGGTGGAAACACCATATATTTT. The rearrangement joins TRBV14 to TRBJ1-3; tentative D call: TRBD1 (6 bases). The V end lost 0 bases, the J end lost 3 bases, and 15 bases lay between the germline ends. Per germline, CDR1 SGHDN and CDR2 FVKESK. There are 17 residues in the CDR3.

The chain is built from TRBV6-5 and TRBJ1-6; TRBD1 matches 10 bases. V shed 6 bases and J 11 bases; nucleotides not matched to a gene: 4. Germline V CDR1 and CDR2: MNHEY, SVGAGI. The CDR3 sequence is 13 residues long. The CDR3 spells CASSPGQGPPLHF. In DNA, the CDR3 is TGTGCCAGCAGCCCGGGACAGGGGCCACCCCTCCACTTT.

The chain joins TRBV4-3 to TRBJ1-1; weak D call: TRBD1 (6 bases). The CDR3 totals 16 residues. Per germline, CDR1 LGHNA and CDR2 YSLEER. Trimming shortened V by 1 base and J by 0 bases, and 12 bases separated the two germline ends. CDR3 region: CASSQGAGALNTEAFF. The CDR3 region has the DNA TGCGCCAGCAGCCAAGGAGCGGGGGCGTTGAACACTGAAGCTTTCTTT.

This clone was counted only a few times. The rearrangement links TRBV28 to TRBJ1-1; TRBD1 aligns across 7 bases. V lost 5 bases and J lost 0; bases outside the gene matches: 3. Germline V CDR1 and CDR2: MDHEN, SYDVKM. The CDR3 loop spans 14 amino acids. CDR3 nucleotides: TGTGCCAGCAGTCCAGGGGGGTTGAACACTGAAGCTTTCTTT. Protein product: CASSPGGLNTEAFF.

The gene calls are TRBV6-5 and TRBJ1-1; D is ambiguous. The V end lost 6 bases, the J end lost 8 bases, and 10 bases lay between the germline ends. CDR1 is MNHEY, CDR2 SVGAGI, per germline. This CDR3 has 11 amino acids. CDR3 region: CASRGLAEAFF. As DNA, the CDR3 is TGTGCCAGCAGAGGACTAGCGGAAGCTTTCTTT.

The chain has TRBV4-1 and TRBJ1-2; tentative D call: TRBD1 (5 bases). V was cut by 0 bases and J by 3 bases, with 11 bases left in between. The CDR3 is made up of 15 amino acids. Germline CDR1 MGHRA, CDR2 YSYEKL. The CDR3 bases are TGCGCCAGCAGCCAAGATGGGAGGGGAGACTATGGCTACACCTTC. Translation: CASSQDGRGDYGYTF.

This sequence joins TRBV27 and TRBJ2-2; D not resolved. Trimming left V 2 bases short and J 4 bases short, with 5 bases between. There are 13 residues in the CDR3. CDR1 is MNHEY and CDR2 is SMNVEV in the germline V gene (reference sequence). The CDR3 DNA reads as TGTGCCAGCAGTTTAGGAGCCACCGGGGAGCTGTTTTTT. This sequence encodes CASSLGATGELFF.

This clone was found a few times. The chain couples TRBV7-2 to TRBJ1-2; 9 bases line up with TRBD1. This CDR3 has 15 residues. V gave up 5 bases and J gave up 2 bases; unmatched junction bases: 6. Germline CDR1 is SGHTA and CDR2 is FQGNSA. CDR3 DNA sequence: TGTGCCAGCAGCCAAATCGGGACAGGGAACTATGGCTACACCTTC. Amino acid sequence: CASSQIGTGNYGYTF.

This sequence joins TRBV10-3 and TRBJ2-5; 10 bases align to TRBD2. Germline V lookup: CDR1 ENHRY, CDR2 SYGVKD. V was clipped by 10 bases and J by 1 base; unmatched bases: 3. The CDR3 contains 13 residues. As DNA, the CDR3 is TGTGCCACTAGCGGGGGTTTCCAAGAGACCCAGTACTTC. Its translation: CATSGGFQETQYF.

This chain connects TRBV5-5 to TRBJ1-6; 7 bases line up with TRBD1. CDR1 SGHKS and CDR2 YYEKEE come from the germline V gene (reference sequence). V shed 2 bases and J 4 bases; nucleotides not matched to a gene: 3. This CDR3 spans 15 amino acids. CDR3 in DNA: TGTGCCAGCAGCTTCCAGGGGGTATATAATTCACCCCTCCACTTT. The encoded protein is CASSFQGVYNSPLHF.

The rearrangement uses TRBV21-1 and TRBJ1-1; the listed D gene, TRBD1, was not tested against the DNA. TRBV21-1 is a pseudogene. The CDR3 covers 11 residues. CDR3 nucleotides: TGTGCCAGCAGCGGGGGACAGGGAGCTTTCTTT. Translated: CASSGGQGAFF.

The CDR3 nucleotides are TGTGCCAGCAGCTTAGGGCCAGGGGGCGGTCAGCCCCAGCATTTT. It codes for CASSLGPGGGQPQHF. The chain recombines TRBV7-8 with TRBJ1-5; 8 nucleotides line up with TRBD1. The CDR3 sequence is 15 residues long. V gave up 1 base and J gave up 6 bases; unmatched junction bases: 5. CDR1 and CDR2 (germline): SGHVS, FQNEAQ.

In nucleotides, the CDR3 is TGCGCCAGCAGCTTCACAGTCAACCCTAGCACAGATACGCAGTATTTT. Translating gives CASSFTVNPSTDTQYF. The chain links TRBV5-1 to TRBJ2-3; unclear D gene. The CDR3 has 16 residues. V lost 2 bases, J lost 0 bases, and 13 bases lay in between. Germline V gene sequence: CDR1 SGHRS, CDR2 YFSETQ.

This chain links TRBV6-1 with TRBJ1-6; possible D gene TRBD1, 5 bases. V gave up 2 bases and J gave up 5 bases, with 19 bases separating them. The CDR3 runs 18 residues. Germline loops: CDR1 MNHNS, CDR2 SASEGT. The CDR3 region is CASSELPGGGGNNSPLHF. The CDR3 bases are TGTGCCAGCAGTGAACTCCCGGGGGGTGGCGGTAATAATTCACCCCTCCACTTT.

The rearrangement joins TRBV19 to TRBJ2-4, with 7 bases matching TRBD2. Germline V gene lookup returns CDR1 LNHDA and CDR2 SQIVND (reference sequence). CDR3 length: 14 amino acids. V shed 4 bases and J 3 bases; nucleotides not matched to a gene: 3. The CDR3 DNA sequence: TGTGCCAGTAGTAGAGGGGAGGGCAAAAACATTCAGTACTTC. This sequence encodes CASSRGEGKNIQYF.

Remarks on this clone: The junction departs from germline at one end; a sequencing error may be responsible. This rearrangement joins TRBV7-9 to TRBJ2-5; tentatively, D is TRBD2 (5 bases). This CDR3 is built from 12 residues. The germline gives CDR1 SEHNR, CDR2 FQNEAQ (reference sequence). CDR3 sequence: CSSSPGQETQYF. CDR3 DNA sequence: TGTTCCAGCAGCCCGGGGCAAGAGACCCAGTACTTC.

The genes are TRBV5-1 and TRBJ2-5, with 7 nucleotides matching TRBD2. The trim removed 3 bases at V and 1 base at J, leaving 3 bases unmatched. Germline V gene lookup returns CDR1 SGHRS and CDR2 YFSETQ. The CDR3 totals 14 residues. The CDR3 sequence: CASSWGGAQETQYF. CDR3 sequence (DNA): TGCGCCAGCAGCTGGGGAGGGGCCCAAGAGACCCAGTACTTC.

The V and J genes are TRBV15 and TRBJ1-1, with D tentatively TRBD1 (5 bases). V was pared by 0 bases and J by 7 bases, with 12 bases between. There are 14 residues in the CDR3. Germline V gene lookup returns CDR1 LNHNV and CDR2 YYDKDF (reference sequence). DNA of the CDR3: TGTGCCACCAGCAGAGAGTGGACGGGGGATGAAGCTTTCTTT. This translates into CATSREWTGDEAFF.

This sequence joins TRBV29-1 and TRBJ1-2; 7 bases are shared with TRBD1. With V trimmed by 6 bases and J by 2 bases, 9 bases remained unmatched. This CDR3 is 14 amino acids long. The germline V gene encodes CDR1 SQVTM and CDR2 ANQGSEA. The CDR3 spells CSVRGGTANYGYTF. The CDR3 nucleotides are TGCAGCGTCCGAGGGGGGACAGCGAACTATGGCTACACCTTC.

This clone was picked up a small number of times. The rearrangement joins TRBV7-9 to TRBJ2-7, with 8 bases lining up with TRBD1. V was pared by 5 bases and J by 2 bases, with 5 bases of the junction left unmatched. The CDR3 has 14 residues. CDR1 is SEHNR, CDR2 FQNEAQ, per germline (reference sequence). DNA for the CDR3: TGTGCCAGCAGCCGAGACAGGGGACCCTACGAGCAGTACTTC. Translation: CASSRDRGPYEQYF.

The chain employs TRBV5-4 and TRBJ1-1; D remains ambiguous. The V gene lost 7 bases and the J gene lost 4 bases, with 14 bases spanning the gap. The CDR3 has 13 amino acids. CDR1 SGHNT and CDR2 YYREEE come from the germline V gene (reference sequence). CDR3 sequence reads: CASAFGESTEAFF. The CDR3 DNA is TGTGCCAGCGCGTTTGGGGAGAGCACTGAAGCTTTCTTT.

V is TRBV19 and J is TRBJ2-2; 12 nucleotides agree with TRBD2. In germline, CDR1 is LNHDA, CDR2 SQIVND (reference sequence). V lost 5 bases to trimming and J lost 10 bases; unmatched junction nucleotides: 11. The CDR3 length is 16 residues. The CDR3 here is CASSEPSGGARTELFF. The CDR3, as DNA: TGTGCCAGTAGTGAGCCTAGCGGGGGGGCCCGAACGGAGCTGTTTTTT.

The gene calls are TRBV19 and TRBJ2-5, with a tentative D call TRBD2 (6 bases). The germline V gene has CDR1 LNHDA and CDR2 SQIVND (reference sequence). V gave up 4 bases and J gave up 5 bases, with 14 bases separating them. The CDR3 runs to 14 residues. CDR3: CASSTGGDSETQYF. In DNA, the CDR3 is TGTGCCAGTAGTACAGGCGGGGATAGCGAGACCCAGTACTTC.

This clone was seen only a few times. The gene calls are TRBV7-8 and TRBJ1-5; 8 nucleotides agree with TRBD1. Germline V gene sequence: CDR1 SGHVS, CDR2 FQNEAQ. J lost 9 bases, V lost 4 bases, and 8 bases had no gene match. This CDR3 region has 14 residues. The DNA for the CDR3 is TGTGCCAGCAGCTCCAACAGGGGGTACCCGCCCCAGCATTTT. This codes for CASSSNRGYPPQHF.

The chain couples TRBV2 to TRBJ2-5; the D is unclear. TRBJ2-7 explains the end of the DNA better; the J call may be wrong. This CDR3 has 14 residues. Germline-derived CDR1 and CDR2 are SNHLY and FYNNEI. This CDR3 is CASSSGSSDYEQYF. Here the CDR3 DNA reads TGTGCCAGCAGCTCCGGGTCCTCGGACTACGAGCAGTACTTC.

J is TRBJ1-1 and V is TRBV5-6; 7 bases are a match to TRBD1. Per the germline V gene, CDR1 is SGHDT and CDR2 is YYEEEE. V dropped 3 bases and J dropped 0; count of bases not matched to a gene: 5. The CDR3 has 15 amino acids. This CDR3 reads CASSSPTGMNTEAFF. DNA for the CDR3: TGTGCCAGCAGCTCACCGACAGGGATGAACACTGAAGCTTTCTTT. Complete variable domain (other parts from reference TRBV5-6 and TRBJ1-1): DAGVTQSPTHLIKTRGQQVTLRCSPKSGHDTVSWYQQALGQGPQFIFQYYEEEERQRGNFPDRFSGHQFPNYSSELNVNALLLGDSALYLCASSSPTGMNTEAFFGQGTRLTVV.

This clone occurred once. V usage is TRBV15 and J usage is TRBJ1-3, with D unresolved. The V end lost 0 bases, the J end lost 0 bases, and 12 bases lay between the germline ends. There are 17 residues in the CDR3. The germline gives CDR1 LNHNV, CDR2 YYDKDF (reference sequence). The CDR3: CATSRDRPGNSGNTIYF. CDR3 nucleotide sequence: TGTGCCACCAGCAGAGATCGGCCAGGCAACTCTGGAAACACCATATATTTT. Looking up the rest from reference TRBV15 and TRBJ1-3 gives the full variable domain: DAMVIQNPRYQVTQFGKPVTLSCSQTLNHNVMYWYQQKSSQAPKLLFHYYDKDFNNEADTPDNFQSRRPNTSFCFLDIRSPGLGDTAMYLCATSRDRPGNSGNTIYFGEGSWLTVV.

The chain joins TRBV9 to TRBJ1-3; 9 bases are a match to TRBD1. This CDR3 has 15 residues. V shed 0 bases, J shed 8 bases, and the junction held 6 bases outside the gene matches. Germline CDR1 is SGDLS and CDR2 is YYNGEE. CDR3 bases: TGTGCCAGCAGCGTAGCCACAGGGGGCCGCTACACCATATATTTT. Translating it yields CASSVATGGRYTIYF.

The chain uses TRBV6-1 and TRBJ2-3; no clear D. Germline assignment: CDR1 MNHNS and CDR2 SASEGT. CDR3 size: 15 residues. V gave up 4 bases and J gave up 0 bases, with 11 bases separating them. The CDR3 DNA follows: TGTGCCAGCAGTGTAGATAGCCTTAGCACAGATACGCAGTATTTT. Translating gives CASSVDSLSTDTQYF.